This TCR beta chain was identified in a study of breast tumors, draining lymph nodes, adjacent tissues. Findings and limits, study-wide: Tumor repertoires ranked between lymph nodes and nontumor tissue in diversity, with V and J gene preferences.

In TCRdb, the multiplex PCR reads were re-called with MiXCR into one record per CDR3 protein. The sample records some 110,000 distinct CDR3 sequences, roughly 33% being singletons. Germline V CDR1 and CDR2: MNHEY, SVGEGT. The trim removed 5 bases at V and 5 bases at J, leaving 12 bases unmatched. This CDR3 has 16 residues. Samples came from axillary lymph nodes draining the breast cancer. This clonotype turned up a few times. The antigen is unknown. The chain has TRBV6-2 or TRBV6-3 and TRBJ2-7; 10 bases are a match to TRBD2. This TCR was sampled from a female donor with breast cancer. Some clones in this sample may be carry-over from other donors' samples. Sequenced material: axillary lymph node tissue. The CDR3 spells CASSHGPSGSFDEQYF. In DNA, the CDR3 is TGTGCCAGCAGTCATGGGCCTAGCGGGAGTTTCGACGAGCAGTACTTC.